This T cell receptor (beta chain) was sequenced during a study of blood T cells in healthy people across ages. The germline gives CDR1 DFQATT, CDR2 SNEGSKA (reference sequence). The CDR3 has 13 amino acids. V shed 4 bases, J shed 3 bases, and the junction held 3 bases outside the gene matches. The second PCR ran roughly 7 to 12 cycles with a sample-barcoded 5' primer and J-beta primers. Every molecule of cDNA carried a tag from a template-switch adaptor with 12 random nucleotides. TCRdb processed the 5' RACE reads anew with MiXCR; each CDR3 protein has one entry. This table has about 1,600,000 distinct CDR3 sequences, 40% to 50% appearing once.

The sequence was collected from a woman between 18 and 30 years old in good health. V gene TRBV20-1 combines with J gene TRBJ2-1; TRBD2 matches 7 bases. Sequenced input: blood. The CDR3 region is CSAMGEGYNEQFF. DNA of the CDR3: TGCAGTGCTATGGGGGAGGGCTACAATGAGCAGTTCTTC.